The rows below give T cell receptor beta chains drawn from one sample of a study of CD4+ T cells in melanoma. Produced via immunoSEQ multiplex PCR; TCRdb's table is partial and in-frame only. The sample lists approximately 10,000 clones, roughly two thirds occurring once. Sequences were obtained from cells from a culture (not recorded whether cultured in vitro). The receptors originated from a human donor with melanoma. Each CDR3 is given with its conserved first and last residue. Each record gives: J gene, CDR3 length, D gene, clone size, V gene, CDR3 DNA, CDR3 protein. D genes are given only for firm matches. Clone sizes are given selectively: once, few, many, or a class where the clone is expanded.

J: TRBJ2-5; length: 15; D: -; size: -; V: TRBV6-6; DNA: TGTGCCAGCAGTTACCCCCAGGGTGCGATAGAGACCCAGTACTTC; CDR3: CASSYPQGAIETQYF
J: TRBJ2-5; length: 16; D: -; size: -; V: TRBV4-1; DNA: TGCGCCAGCAGCCATCACAATGTCGGGGGCCAAGAGACCCAGTACTTC; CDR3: CASSHHNVGGQETQYF
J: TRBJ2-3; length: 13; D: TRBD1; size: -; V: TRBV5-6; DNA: TGTGCCAGCAGCCTCGACAGGGTTGATACGCAGTATTTT; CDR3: CASSLDRVDTQYF
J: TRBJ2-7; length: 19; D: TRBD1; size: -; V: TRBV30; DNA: TGTGCCTGGAAACGCGGCCTGTTTGCGGTCGGTGACAGGGAGTACGAGCAGTACTTC; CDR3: CAWKRGLFAVGDREYEQYF
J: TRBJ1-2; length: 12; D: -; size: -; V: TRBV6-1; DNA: TGTGCCAGCATCGACCGCTACTATGGCTACACCTTC; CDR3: CASIDRYYGYTF
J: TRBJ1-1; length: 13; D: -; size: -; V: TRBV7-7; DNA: TGTGCTAGCAGCTTAAGGATGAACACTGAAGCTTTCTTT; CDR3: CASSLRMNTEAFF
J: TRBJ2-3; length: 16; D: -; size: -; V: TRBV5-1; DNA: TGCGCCAGCAGCCGGCGAGCGGTGGACAGCACAGATACGCAGTATTTT; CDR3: CASSRRAVDSTDTQYF
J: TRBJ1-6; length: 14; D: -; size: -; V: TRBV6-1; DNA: TGTGCCAGCAGTGAGGCGGGGTATAATTCACCCCTCCACTTT; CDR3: CASSEAGYNSPLHF
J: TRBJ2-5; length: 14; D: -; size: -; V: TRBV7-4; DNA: TGTGCCAGCAGCCCCGTCTGGGGTTCCGAGACCCAGTACTTC; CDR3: CASSPVWGSETQYF
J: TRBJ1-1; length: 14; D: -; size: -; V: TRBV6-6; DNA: TGTGCCAGCAGAAGACACCTCCAGGGCACTGAAGCTTTCTTT; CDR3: CASRRHLQGTEAFF
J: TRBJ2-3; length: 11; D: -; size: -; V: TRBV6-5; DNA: TGTGCCAGCAGCAATTCCGATACGCAGTATTTT; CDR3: CASSNSDTQYF
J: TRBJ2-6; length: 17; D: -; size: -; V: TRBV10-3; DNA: TGTGCCATCAGGGGCCGGGACGGGCGACCTGGGGCCAACGTCCTGACTTTC; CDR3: CAIRGRDGRPGANVLTF
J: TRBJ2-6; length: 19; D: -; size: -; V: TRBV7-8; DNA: TGTGCCAGCAGCTTTAGTGGGGCGAGACTCCGCTCTGGGGCCAACGTCCTGACTTTC; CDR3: CASSFSGARLRSGANVLTF
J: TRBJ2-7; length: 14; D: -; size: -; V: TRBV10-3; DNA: TGTGCCATCAGTTCCGGGCAGGGATTAGGCGAGCAGTACTTC; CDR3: CAISSGQGLGEQYF
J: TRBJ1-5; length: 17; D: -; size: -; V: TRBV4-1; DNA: TGCGCCAGCAGCCAAGATGGAAGCAGGCGTAGCAATCAGCCCCAGCATTTT; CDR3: CASSQDGSRRSNQPQHF
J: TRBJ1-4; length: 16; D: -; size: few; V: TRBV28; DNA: TGTGCCAGCAGGGCACCAACAGGGAGTCATGAGGAAAAACTGTTTTTT; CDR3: CASRAPTGSHEEKLFF